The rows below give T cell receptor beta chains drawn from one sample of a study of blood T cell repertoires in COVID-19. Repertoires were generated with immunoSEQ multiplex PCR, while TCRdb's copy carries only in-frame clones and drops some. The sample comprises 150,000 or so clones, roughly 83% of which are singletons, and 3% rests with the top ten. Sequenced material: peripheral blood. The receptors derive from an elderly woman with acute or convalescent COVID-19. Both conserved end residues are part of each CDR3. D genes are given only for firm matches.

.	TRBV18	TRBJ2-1	CASSPQSLVRGNEQFF
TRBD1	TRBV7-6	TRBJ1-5	CASSPRDRQEDQPQHF
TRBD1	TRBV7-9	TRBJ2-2	CASSVQGLDTGELFF
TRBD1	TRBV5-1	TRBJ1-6	CASSWTGESYNSPLHF
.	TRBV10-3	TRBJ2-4	CAISETHREAKNIQYF
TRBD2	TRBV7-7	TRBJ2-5	CASSSSGSKKETQYF
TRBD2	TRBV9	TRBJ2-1	CASSVGIAGGPIGNEQFF
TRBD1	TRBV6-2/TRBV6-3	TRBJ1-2	CASSFRDRALRGYTF
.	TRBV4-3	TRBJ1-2	CASSQDRIGVYGYTF
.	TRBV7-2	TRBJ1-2	CASSSPLWFNYGYTF
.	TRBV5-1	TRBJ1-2	CASSPSRGDYGYTF
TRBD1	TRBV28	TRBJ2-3	CASQLDRGSTDTQYF
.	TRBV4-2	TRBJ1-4	CASSQDLGSSNEKLFF
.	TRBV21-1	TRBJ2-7	CASSISGFRGEQYF
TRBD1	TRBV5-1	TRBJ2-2	CASSHLATGGSTGELFF
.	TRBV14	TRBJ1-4	CASSQAPLQRMFF
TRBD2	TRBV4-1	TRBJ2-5	CASTGGAGGIETQYF
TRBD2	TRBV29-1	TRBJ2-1	CSVETGGDDNEQFF
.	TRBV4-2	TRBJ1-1	CASSQDMSGNTEAFF
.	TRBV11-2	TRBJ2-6	CASSRTRGSGANVLTF
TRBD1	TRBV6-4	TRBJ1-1	CASSRTQGAHTEAFF
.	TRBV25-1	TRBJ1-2	CASSESAAWNYGYTF
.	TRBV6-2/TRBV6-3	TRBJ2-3	CASSYSGVDTQYF
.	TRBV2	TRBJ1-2	CASSEPDTYGYTF
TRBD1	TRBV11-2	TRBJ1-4	CASSLGDRGRGEKLFF
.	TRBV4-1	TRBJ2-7	CASSQAPGVNHEQYF
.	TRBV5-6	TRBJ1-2	CASSLREGRGGYTF
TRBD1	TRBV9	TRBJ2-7	CASSIGQAPSYEQYF
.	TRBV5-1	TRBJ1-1	CASSPITGFTEAFF
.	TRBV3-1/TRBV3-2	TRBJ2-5	CASSHRTVEETQYF
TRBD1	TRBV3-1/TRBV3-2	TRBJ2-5	CASSQGRGLQETQYF
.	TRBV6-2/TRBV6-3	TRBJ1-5	CASSHQGLWGQPQHF
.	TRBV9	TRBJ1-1	CASSAVISSAEAFF
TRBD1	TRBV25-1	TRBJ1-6	CASSEPDRGLLGNSPLHF
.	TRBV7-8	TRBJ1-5	CASSLVAAENQPQHF
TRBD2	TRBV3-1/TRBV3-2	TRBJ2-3	CASSLRVSGGALDTQYF
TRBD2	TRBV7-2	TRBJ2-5	CASSLFVGRAGETQYF
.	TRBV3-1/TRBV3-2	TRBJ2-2	CASSQVVVGELFF
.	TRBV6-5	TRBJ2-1	CASSLASYNEQFF
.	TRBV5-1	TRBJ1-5	CTSSLAGMSNQPQHF
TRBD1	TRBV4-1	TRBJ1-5	CASSRFFLPGTGAPQPQHF
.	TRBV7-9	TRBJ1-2	CASSLATAWGGSEGYGYTF
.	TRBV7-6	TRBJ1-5	CASSSQANQPQHF
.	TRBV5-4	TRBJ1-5	CASSFGNSNQPQHF
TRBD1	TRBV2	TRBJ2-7	CAARGQSYEQYF
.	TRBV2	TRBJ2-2	CASSENRNTGELFF
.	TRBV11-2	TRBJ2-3	CASRLWGRHTTDTQYF
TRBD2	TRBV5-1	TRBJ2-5	CASSPTSEGPQETQYF
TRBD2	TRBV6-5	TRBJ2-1	CASRKGPAGYNEQFF
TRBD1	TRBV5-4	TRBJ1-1	CASSLGRHRGGRTEAFF
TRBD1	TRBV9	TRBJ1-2	CASSGGGPSNYGYTF
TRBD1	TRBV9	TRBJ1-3	CASSVVPWTGNSGNTIYF
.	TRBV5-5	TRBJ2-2	CASSLGPHTGELFF
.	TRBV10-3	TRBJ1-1	CAISRSLQGPSTEAFF
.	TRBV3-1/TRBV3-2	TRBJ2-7	CASSLLDRTDVVGQYF
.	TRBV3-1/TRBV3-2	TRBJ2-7	CASSQGGNSYYEQYF
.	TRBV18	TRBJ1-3	CASSPLAGLGNTIYF
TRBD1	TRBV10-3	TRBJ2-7	CAISVAGTGAYEQYF
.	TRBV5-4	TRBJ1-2	CASSLSGRVGYGYTF
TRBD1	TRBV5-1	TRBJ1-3	CASSRGTVAGNTIYF